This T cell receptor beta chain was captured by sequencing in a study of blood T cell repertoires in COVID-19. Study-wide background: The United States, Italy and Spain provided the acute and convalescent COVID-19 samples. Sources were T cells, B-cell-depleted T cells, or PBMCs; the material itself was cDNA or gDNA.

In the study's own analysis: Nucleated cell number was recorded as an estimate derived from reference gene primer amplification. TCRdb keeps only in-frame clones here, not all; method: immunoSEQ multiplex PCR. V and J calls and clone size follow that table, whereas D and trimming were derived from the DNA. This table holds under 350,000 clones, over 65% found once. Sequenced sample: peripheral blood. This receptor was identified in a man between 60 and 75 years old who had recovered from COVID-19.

The CDR3 sequence is CARSGQAADTQYF. CDR3 sequence (DNA): TGTGCCAGAAGCGGACAGGCGGCAGATACGCAGTATTTT. The V call is TRBV14, the J call TRBJ2-3, with 7 nucleotides matching TRBD1. This CDR3 is 13 amino acids long. Trimming cost V 9 bases and J 4 bases; bases outside gene matches: 7. Germline CDR1 SGHDN, CDR2 FVKESK.